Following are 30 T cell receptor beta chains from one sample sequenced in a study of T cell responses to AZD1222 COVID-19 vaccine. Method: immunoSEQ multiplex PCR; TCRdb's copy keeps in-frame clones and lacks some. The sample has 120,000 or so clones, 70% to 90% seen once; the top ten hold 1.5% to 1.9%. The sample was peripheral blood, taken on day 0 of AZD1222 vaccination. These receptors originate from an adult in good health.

The CDR3 region has the DNA TGTGCCAGCAGCTTGCGGCTAGCGGGCGATAGCACAGATACGCAGTATTTT. This codes for CASSLRLAGDSTDTQYF. J is TRBJ2-3 and V is TRBV5-4; 8 positions match TRBD2. The CDR3 runs to 17 residues. Germline loops: CDR1 SGHNT, CDR2 YYREEE (reference sequence). Unmatched junction bases numbered 7, after V lost 1 base and J lost 0 bases. The entire variable domain, with the rest obtained from reference TRBV5-4 and TRBJ2-3, is as follows: ETGVTQSPTHLIKTRGQQVTLRCSSQSGHNTVSWYQQALGQGPQFIFQYYREEENGRGNFPPRFSGLQFPNYSSELNVNALELDDSALYLCASSLRLAGDSTDTQYFGPGTRLTVL.

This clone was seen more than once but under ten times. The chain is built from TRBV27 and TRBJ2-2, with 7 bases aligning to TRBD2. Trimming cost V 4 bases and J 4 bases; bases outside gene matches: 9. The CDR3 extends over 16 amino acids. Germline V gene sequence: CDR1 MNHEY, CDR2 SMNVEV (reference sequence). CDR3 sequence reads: CASSWAGVWGTGELFF. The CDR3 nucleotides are TGTGCCAGCAGTTGGGCGGGGGTGTGGGGCACCGGGGAGCTGTTTTTT.

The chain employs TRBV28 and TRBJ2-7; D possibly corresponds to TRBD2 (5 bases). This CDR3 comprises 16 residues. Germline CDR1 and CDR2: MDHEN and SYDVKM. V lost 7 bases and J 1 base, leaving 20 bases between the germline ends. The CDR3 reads CASTGLEVAKSYEQYF. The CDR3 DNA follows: TGTGCCAGCACCGGGCTGGAGGTGGCAAAATCCTACGAGCAGTACTTC.

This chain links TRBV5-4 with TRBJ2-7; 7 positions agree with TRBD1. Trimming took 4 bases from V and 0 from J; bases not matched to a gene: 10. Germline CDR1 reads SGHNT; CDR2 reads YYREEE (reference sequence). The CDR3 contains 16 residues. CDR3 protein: CASSPRTGQSSYEQYF. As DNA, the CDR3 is TGTGCCAGCAGCCCCCGGACAGGACAAAGCTCCTACGAGCAGTACTTC.

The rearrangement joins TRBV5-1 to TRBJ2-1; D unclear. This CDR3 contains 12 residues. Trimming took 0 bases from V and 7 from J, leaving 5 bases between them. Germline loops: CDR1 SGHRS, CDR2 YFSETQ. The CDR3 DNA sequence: TGCGCCAGCAGCTTGGGGCGAAATGAGCAGTTCTTC. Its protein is CASSLGRNEQFF.

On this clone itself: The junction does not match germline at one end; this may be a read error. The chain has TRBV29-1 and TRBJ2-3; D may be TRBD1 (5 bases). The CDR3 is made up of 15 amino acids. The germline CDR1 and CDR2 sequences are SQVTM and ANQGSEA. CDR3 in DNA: TGCAGCGCTGAAGGGGCAGGGCTTAATATAGATACGCAGTATTTT. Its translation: CSAEGAGLNIDTQYF.

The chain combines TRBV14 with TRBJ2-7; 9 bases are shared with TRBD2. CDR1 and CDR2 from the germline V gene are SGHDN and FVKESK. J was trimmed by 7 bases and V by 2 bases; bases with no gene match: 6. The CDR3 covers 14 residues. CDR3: CASSQLAGVWEQYF. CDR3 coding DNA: TGTGCCAGCAGCCAATTAGCGGGAGTGTGGGAGCAGTACTTC.

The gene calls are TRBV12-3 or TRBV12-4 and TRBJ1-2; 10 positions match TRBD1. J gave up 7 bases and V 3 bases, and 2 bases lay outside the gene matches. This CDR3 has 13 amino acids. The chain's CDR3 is CASSFRDRGGYTF. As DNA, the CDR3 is TGTGCCAGCAGTTTCCGGGACAGGGGTGGCTACACCTTC.

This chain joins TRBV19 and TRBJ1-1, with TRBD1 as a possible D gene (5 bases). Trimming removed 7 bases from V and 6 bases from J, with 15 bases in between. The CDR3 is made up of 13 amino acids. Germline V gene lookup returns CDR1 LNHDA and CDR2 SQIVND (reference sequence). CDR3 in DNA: TGTGCCAGTAATATGGGGGATAGGTCTGAAGCTTTCTTT. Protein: CASNMGDRSEAFF.

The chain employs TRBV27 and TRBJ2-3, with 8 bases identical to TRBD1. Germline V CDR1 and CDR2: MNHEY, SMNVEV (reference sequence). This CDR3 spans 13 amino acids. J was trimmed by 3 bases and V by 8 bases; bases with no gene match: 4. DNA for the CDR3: TGTGCCAGCTTCCAGGGGGCGACAGATACGCAGTATTTT. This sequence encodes CASFQGATDTQYF.

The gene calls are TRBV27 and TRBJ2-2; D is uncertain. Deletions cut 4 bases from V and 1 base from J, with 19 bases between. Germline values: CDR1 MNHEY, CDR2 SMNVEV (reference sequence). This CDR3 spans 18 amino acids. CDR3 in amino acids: CASSSATAFERNTGELFF. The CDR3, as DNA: TGTGCCAGCAGTTCCGCTACAGCTTTCGAAAGGAACACCGGGGAGCTGTTTTTT.

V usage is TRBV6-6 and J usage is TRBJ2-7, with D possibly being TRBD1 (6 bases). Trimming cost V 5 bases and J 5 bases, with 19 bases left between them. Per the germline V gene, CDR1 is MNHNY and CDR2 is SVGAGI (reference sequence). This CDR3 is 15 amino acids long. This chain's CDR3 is CASSNLGQGKNEQYF. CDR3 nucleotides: TGTGCCAGCAGTAACCTGGGGCAGGGGAAGAACGAGCAGTACTTC.

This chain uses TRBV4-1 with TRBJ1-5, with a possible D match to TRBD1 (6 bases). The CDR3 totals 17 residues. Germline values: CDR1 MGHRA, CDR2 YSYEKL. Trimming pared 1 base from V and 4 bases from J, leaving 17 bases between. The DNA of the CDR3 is TGCGCCAGCAGCCAAGGGGGGCAGGGAGGACGGAATCAGCCCCAGCATTTT. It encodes CASSQGGQGGRNQPQHF.

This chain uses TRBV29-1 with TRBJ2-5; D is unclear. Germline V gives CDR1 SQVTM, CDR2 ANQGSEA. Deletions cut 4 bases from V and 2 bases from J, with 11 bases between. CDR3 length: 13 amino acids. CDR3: CSVVGPEQETQYF. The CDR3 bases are TGCAGCGTTGTAGGCCCCGAACAAGAGACCCAGTACTTC.

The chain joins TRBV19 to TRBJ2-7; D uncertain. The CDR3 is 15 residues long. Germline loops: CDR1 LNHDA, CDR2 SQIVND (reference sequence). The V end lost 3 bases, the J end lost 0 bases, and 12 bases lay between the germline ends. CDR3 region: CASSIRRTDSYEQYF. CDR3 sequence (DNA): TGTGCCAGTAGTATTAGGCGTACGGACTCCTACGAGCAGTACTTC.

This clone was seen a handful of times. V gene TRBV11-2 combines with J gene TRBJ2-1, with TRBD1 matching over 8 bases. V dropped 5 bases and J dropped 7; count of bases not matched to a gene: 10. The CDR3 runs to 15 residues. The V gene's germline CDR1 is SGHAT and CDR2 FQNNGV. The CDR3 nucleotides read TGTGCCAGCAGCCCGATTAGGACAGGGAGGAATGAGCAGTTCTTC. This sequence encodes CASSPIRTGRNEQFF.

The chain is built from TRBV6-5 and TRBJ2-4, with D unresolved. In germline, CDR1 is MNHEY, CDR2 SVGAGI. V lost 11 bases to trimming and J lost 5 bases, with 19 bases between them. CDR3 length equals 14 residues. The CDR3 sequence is CADNICIWENIQYF. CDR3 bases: TGTGCCGACAATATATGTATTTGGGAAAACATTCAGTACTTC.

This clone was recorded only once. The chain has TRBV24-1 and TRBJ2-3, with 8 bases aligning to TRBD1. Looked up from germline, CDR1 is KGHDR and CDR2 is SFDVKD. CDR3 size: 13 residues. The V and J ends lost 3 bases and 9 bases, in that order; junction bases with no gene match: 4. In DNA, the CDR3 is TGTGCCACCAGTGATATCGGACAGGGAACGCAGTATTTT. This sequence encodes CATSDIGQGTQYF.

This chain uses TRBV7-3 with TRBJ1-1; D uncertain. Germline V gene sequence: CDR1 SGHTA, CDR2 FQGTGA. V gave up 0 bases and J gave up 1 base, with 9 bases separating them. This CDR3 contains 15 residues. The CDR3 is CASSLTAGENTEAFF. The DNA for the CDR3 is TGTGCCAGCAGCTTAACGGCAGGAGAGAACACTGAAGCTTTCTTT.

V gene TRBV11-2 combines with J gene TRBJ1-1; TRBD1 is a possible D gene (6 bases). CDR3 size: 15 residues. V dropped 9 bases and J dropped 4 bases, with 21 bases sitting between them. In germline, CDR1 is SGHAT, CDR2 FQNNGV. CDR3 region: CASDFLGGFGTEAFF. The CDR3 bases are TGTGCCAGTGACTTCCTAGGGGGTTTCGGCACTGAAGCTTTCTTT.

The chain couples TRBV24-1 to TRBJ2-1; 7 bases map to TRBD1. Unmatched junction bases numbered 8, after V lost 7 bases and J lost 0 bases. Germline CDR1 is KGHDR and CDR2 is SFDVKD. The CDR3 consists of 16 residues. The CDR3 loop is CATSSQGPGSYNEQFF. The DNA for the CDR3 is TGTGCCACCAGCTCACAGGGGCCAGGCTCCTACAATGAGCAGTTCTTC.

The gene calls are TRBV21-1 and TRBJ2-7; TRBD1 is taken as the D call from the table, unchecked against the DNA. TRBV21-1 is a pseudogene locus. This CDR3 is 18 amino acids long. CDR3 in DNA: TGTGCCAGCAGCAAAGCCCCTTTCATGGACAGGGGGCGAGACGAGCAGTACTTC. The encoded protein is CASSKAPFMDRGRDEQYF.

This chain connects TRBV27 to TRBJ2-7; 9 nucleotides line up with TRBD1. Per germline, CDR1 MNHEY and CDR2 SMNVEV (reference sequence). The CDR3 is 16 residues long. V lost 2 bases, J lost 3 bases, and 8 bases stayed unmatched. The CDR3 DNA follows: TGTGCCAGCAGTTTAATCCTTGGGACAGGGCTCTACGAGCAGTACTTC. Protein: CASSLILGTGLYEQYF.

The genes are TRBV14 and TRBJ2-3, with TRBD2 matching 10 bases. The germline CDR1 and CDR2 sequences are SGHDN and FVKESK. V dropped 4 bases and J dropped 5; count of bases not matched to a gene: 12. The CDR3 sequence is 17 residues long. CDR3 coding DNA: TGTGCCAGCAGCCCCGCACCGTGGCTAGCGGGAGAAGATACGCAGTATTTT. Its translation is CASSPAPWLAGEDTQYF.

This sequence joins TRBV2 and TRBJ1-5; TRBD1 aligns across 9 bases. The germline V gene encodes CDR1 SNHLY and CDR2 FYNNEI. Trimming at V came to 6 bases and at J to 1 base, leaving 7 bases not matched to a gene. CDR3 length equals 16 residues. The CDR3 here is CASSTLTGGSNQPQHF. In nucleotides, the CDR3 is TGTGCCAGCAGCACCCTGACAGGGGGAAGCAATCAGCCCCAGCATTTT.

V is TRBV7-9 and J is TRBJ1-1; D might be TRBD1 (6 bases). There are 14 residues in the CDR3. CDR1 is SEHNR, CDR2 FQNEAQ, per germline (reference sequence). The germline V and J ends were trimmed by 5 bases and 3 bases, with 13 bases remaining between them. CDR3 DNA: TGTGCCAGCAGCCCAGGGGCTGGGGACACTGAAGCTTTCTTT. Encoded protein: CASSPGAGDTEAFF.

In DNA, the CDR3 is TGTGCCAGCAGCTTAGACAGGTTTTCGGGAACTAATGAAAAACTGTTTTTT. It encodes CASSLDRFSGTNEKLFF. The rearrangement joins TRBV7-9 to TRBJ1-4, with D possibly TRBD1 on 5 matching bases. V was clipped by 1 base and J by 1 base, with 13 bases between them. The CDR3 is 17 residues long. Germline lookup yields CDR1 SEHNR and CDR2 FQNEAQ (reference sequence).

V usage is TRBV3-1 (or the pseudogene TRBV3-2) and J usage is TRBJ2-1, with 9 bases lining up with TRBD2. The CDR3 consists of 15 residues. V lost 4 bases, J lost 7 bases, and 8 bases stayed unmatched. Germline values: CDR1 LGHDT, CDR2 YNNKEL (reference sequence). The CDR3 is CASSPFLAGRNEQFF. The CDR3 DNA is TGTGCCAGCAGCCCCTTCCTAGCGGGAAGGAATGAGCAGTTCTTC.

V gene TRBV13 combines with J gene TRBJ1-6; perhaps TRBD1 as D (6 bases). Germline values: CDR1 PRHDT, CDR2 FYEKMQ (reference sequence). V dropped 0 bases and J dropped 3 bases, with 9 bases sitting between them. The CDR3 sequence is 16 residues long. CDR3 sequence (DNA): TGTGCCAGCAGCTTAGGAGGGGGACACTATAATTCACCCCTCCACTTT. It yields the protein CASSLGGGHYNSPLHF.

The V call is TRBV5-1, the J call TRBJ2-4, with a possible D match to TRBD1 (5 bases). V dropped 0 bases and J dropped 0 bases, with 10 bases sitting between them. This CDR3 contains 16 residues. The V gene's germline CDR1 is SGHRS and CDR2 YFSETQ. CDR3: CASSLGQGKAKNIQYF. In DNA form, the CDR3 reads TGCGCCAGCAGCTTGGGGCAGGGAAAAGCCAAAAACATTCAGTACTTC.